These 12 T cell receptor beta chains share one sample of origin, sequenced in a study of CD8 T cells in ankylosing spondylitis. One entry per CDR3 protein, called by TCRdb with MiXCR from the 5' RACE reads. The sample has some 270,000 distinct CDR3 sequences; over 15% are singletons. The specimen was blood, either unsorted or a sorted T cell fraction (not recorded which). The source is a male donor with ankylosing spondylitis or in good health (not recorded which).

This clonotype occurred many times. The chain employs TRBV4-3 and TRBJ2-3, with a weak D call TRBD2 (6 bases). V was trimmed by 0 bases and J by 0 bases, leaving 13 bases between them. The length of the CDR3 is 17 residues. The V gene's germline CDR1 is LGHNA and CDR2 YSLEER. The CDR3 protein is CASSQDREDYSTDTQYF. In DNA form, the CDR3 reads TGCGCCAGCAGCCAAGATAGGGAGGACTATAGCACAGATACGCAGTATTTT.

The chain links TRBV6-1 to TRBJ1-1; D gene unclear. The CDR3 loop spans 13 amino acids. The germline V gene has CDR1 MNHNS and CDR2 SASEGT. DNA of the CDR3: TGTGCTCTCAGGCGGGGAATGAACACTGAAGCTTTCTTT. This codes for CALRRGMNTEAFF.

The CDR3 sequence: CSADRTSGSPDEQYF. CDR3 sequence (DNA): TGCAGTGCTGATAGGACTAGCGGGAGTCCCGACGAGCAGTACTTC. The rearrangement joins TRBV20-1 to TRBJ2-7; 13 bases agree with TRBD2. The CDR3 has 15 amino acids. Germline CDR1 reads DFQATT; CDR2 reads SNEGSKA (reference sequence). The ends lost 5 bases at V and 5 bases at J; junction bases unmatched: 9.

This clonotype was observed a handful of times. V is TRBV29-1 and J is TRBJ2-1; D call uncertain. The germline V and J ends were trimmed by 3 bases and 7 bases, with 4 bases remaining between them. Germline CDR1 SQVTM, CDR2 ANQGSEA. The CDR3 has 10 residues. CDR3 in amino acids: CSVEDNEQFF. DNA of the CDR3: TGCAGCGTTGAGGATAATGAGCAGTTCTTC.

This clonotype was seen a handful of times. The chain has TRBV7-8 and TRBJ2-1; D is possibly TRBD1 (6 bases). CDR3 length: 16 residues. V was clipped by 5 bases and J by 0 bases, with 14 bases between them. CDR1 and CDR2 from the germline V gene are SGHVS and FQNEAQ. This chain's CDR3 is CASSLGQPSSYNEQFF. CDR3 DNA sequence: TGTGCCAGCAGCCTAGGACAGCCGAGCTCCTACAATGAGCAGTTCTTC.

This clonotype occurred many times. As DNA, the CDR3 is TGTGCCAGCAGCGCGGGAGGAGTTCACGGGGAGCTGTTTTTT. This translates into CASSAGGVHGELFF. V is TRBV9 and J is TRBJ2-2, with 7 bases identical to TRBD2. There are 14 residues in the CDR3. The germline V gene encodes CDR1 SGDLS and CDR2 YYNGEE. After removal of 3 bases from V and 7 bases from J, the junction contained 6 bases not matched to a gene.

The CDR3 loop reads CSVEWGPLTEVFYNEQFF. CDR3 sequence (DNA): TGCAGCGTTGAATGGGGCCCCCTAACGGAGGTTTTCTACAATGAGCAGTTCTTC. V and J are TRBV29-1 and TRBJ2-1; D is tentatively TRBD1 or TRBD2 (5 bases each). The CDR3 consists of 18 residues. Germline lookup yields CDR1 SQVTM and CDR2 ANQGSEA. The germline V and J ends were trimmed by 2 bases and 3 bases, with 23 bases remaining between them.

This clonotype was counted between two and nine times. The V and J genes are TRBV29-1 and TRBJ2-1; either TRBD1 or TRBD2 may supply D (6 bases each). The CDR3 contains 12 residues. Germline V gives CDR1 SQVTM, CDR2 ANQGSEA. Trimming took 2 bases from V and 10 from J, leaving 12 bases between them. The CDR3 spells CSVETGAWEQFF. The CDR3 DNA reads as TGCAGCGTTGAAACGGGGGCCTGGGAGCAGTTCTTC.

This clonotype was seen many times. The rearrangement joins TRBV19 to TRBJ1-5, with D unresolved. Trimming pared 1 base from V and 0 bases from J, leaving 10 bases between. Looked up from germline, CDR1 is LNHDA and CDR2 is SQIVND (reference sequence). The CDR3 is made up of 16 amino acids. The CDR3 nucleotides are TGTGCCAGTAGTATAGGGCATGAATATAGCAATCAGCCCCAGCATTTT. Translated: CASSIGHEYSNQPQHF.

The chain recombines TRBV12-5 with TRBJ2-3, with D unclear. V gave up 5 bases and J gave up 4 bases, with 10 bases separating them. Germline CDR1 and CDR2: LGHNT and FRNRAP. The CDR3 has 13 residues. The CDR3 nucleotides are TGTGCTAGTGGTCAGACCGTCTCAGATACGCAGTATTTT. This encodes CASGQTVSDTQYF. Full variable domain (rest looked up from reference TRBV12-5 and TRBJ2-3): DARVTQTPRHKVTEMGQEVTMRCQPILGHNTVFWYRQTMMQGLELLAYFRNRAPLDDSGMPKDRFSAEMPDATLATLKIQPSEPRDSAVYFCASGQTVSDTQYFGPGTRLTVL.

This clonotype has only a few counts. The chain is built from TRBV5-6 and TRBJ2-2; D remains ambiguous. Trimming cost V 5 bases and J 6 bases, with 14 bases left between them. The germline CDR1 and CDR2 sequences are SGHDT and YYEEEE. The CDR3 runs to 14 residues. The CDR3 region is CASRSILGPGELFF. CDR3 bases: TGTGCCAGCAGAAGTATTTTGGGCCCCGGGGAGCTGTTTTTT.

CDR3 sequence reads: CASSIGLGYTF. The CDR3 bases are TGCGCCAGCAGCATCGGACTTGGCTACACCTTC. The rearrangement joins TRBV5-1 to TRBJ1-2; no firm D call. V was trimmed by 4 bases and J by 7 bases, leaving 8 bases between them. This CDR3 spans 11 amino acids. Germline lookup yields CDR1 SGHRS and CDR2 YFSETQ.